This T cell receptor (beta chain) was found in a study of identical twins. TCRdb reprocessed the 5' RACE reads with MiXCR, giving one entry per CDR3 protein. Of a few hundred thousand distinct CDR3 sequences listed, approximately 8.5% are singletons. This CDR3 contains 16 residues. CDR1 SNHLY and CDR2 FYNNEI come from the germline V gene. V lost 5 bases to trimming and J lost 0 bases; unmatched junction nucleotides: 7. This sample also appeared in a second study, on yellow fever vaccine responses in identical twins. Per that study: Reportedly, the response of twins' T cells to the vaccine seemed partly convergent, partly personalized.

The sequence was collected from a woman under 30 in good health. What was sequenced was memory (CD45RO+) T cells sorted from blood. The chain has TRBV2 and TRBJ2-1; 7 bases align to TRBD2. The CDR3 is CASSLSGASSYNEQFF. Here the CDR3 DNA reads TGTGCCAGCAGTTTGAGCGGGGCGAGCTCCTACAATGAGCAGTTCTTC.